The 21 T cell receptor beta chains presented below share a single source sample, sequenced in a study of T cells in women clearing cervical HPV infection. Measured with immunoSEQ multiplex PCR; TCRdb has only the in-frame clones, and not every one. The specimen's table records 30,000 to 35,000 clones. Source material: blood buffy coat. The receptors shown here come from a woman aged 18 to 75 with a cervical HPV16 infection that either progressed to CIN3+ or cleared (not recorded which).

A note on this clone: The read stops 3 residues short of the end of the CDR3; the missing end is completed from the germline J gene. V is TRBV7-2 and J is TRBJ1-4; D call uncertain. The CDR3 covers 15 residues. The V gene's germline CDR1 is SGHTA and CDR2 FQGNSA. Between the trimmed V and J ends, which lost 3 bases and 3 bases, there was a span of 11 bases. Incomplete CDR3 DNA: TGTGCCAGCAGCTTGGCGCGGGCTTCTAATGAAAAA. This encodes CASSLARASNEK. The whole CDR3 sequence is CASSLARASNEKLFF.

As concerns this clone: Sequencing ends 3 residues short of the CDR3 end; the germline J gene provides the rest. The chain uses TRBV14 and TRBJ2-7; TRBD2 aligns across 10 bases. The CDR3 extends over 16 amino acids. The V segment lost 4 bases and the J segment 2 bases; nucleotides outside the gene matches: 8. Germline V CDR1 and CDR2: SGHDN, FVKESK. The CDR3 protein is CASSRRGAGGPYEQYF. Partial CDR3 DNA: TGTGCCAGCAGCCGCCGAGGAGCGGGAGGGCCCTACGAG.

On this clone itself: The read ends 3 residues shy of where the CDR3 ends; the end is completed using the germline J gene. The J gene is TRBJ2-2, the V gene TRBV19, with 7 bases matching TRBD2. CDR3 size: 16 residues. Looked up from germline, CDR1 is LNHDA and CDR2 is SQIVND (reference sequence). With 0 bases clipped from V and 8 bases from J, the junction kept 9 bases outside the gene matches. Here the CDR3 reads CASSIDKAGATGELFF. The sequenced CDR3 bases are TGTGCCAGTAGTATAGATAAGGCGGGAGCGACGGGGGAG.

A remark on this clone: The read halts 3 residues ahead of the CDR3 end, with the missing end drawn from the germline J gene. The gene calls are TRBV6-1 and TRBJ2-1; D remains ambiguous. The CDR3 spans 15 residues. From germline, CDR1 is MNHNS and CDR2 SASEGT. Trimming took 0 bases from V and 6 from J, leaving 12 bases between them. CDR3: CASSEALEGSNEQFF. The sequenced part of the CDR3 DNA is TGTGCCAGCAGTGAAGCGCTTGAAGGGTCCAATGAG.

Regarding this clone: The read falls 3 residues short of the CDR3 end, and the missing part is taken from the germline J gene. This rearrangement joins TRBV12-5 to TRBJ1-6; D ambiguous. Trimming removed 0 bases from V and 11 bases from J, with 8 bases in between. The germline gives CDR1 LGHNT, CDR2 FRNRAP. The CDR3 is 13 amino acids. The sequenced CDR3 bases are TGTGCTAGTGGTTTGGTACCAGGTGCACCC. Protein: CASGLVPGAP. The whole CDR3 protein is CASGLVPGAPLHF.

As for this clone: The read finishes 3 residues shy of the CDR3 end, and the germline J gene is used to complete it. The chain joins TRBV14 to TRBJ2-3, with D unclear. Germline CDR1 is SGHDN and CDR2 is FVKESK. The CDR3 length is 13 residues. Between the trimmed V and J ends, which lost 0 bases and 2 bases, there was a span of 3 bases. Partial CDR3 DNA: TGTGCCAGCAGCCAAGACTACACAGATACG. It specifies CASSQDYTDT. The full CDR3 protein reads CASSQDYTDTQYF.

On this clone itself: With the read ending 3 residues before the CDR3 end, the germline J gene is used to fill in that end. This chain joins TRBV3-1 (or the pseudogene TRBV3-2) and TRBJ2-7; 12 nucleotides match TRBD2. The CDR3 has 18 residues. Germline lookup yields CDR1 LGHDT and CDR2 YNNKEL (reference sequence). V shed 0 bases, J shed 6 bases, and the junction held 12 bases outside the gene matches. The CDR3 bases that were read are TGTGCCAGCAGCCAAGATCTTGGGCTAGCGGGAGGGCCAGGCGAG. The encoded protein is CASSQDLGLAGGPGE. The CDR3, in full, reads CASSQDLGLAGGPGEQYF.

As concerns this clone: The read ends 3 residues early relative to the CDR3; the germline J gene fills the gap. The J gene is TRBJ2-7, the V gene TRBV5-1; TRBD1 might be the D (6 bases). This CDR3 contains 14 residues. The V end lost 2 bases, the J end lost 0 bases, and 9 bases lay between the germline ends. CDR1 and CDR2 (germline): SGHRS, YFSETQ. The CDR3 DNA, read in part, is TGCGCCAGCAGCTTCACGACAGGCTCCTACGAG. Protein sequence: CASSFTTGSYE. The entire CDR3 sequence reads CASSFTTGSYEQYF.

Comments on this clone: Coverage ceases 3 residues before the CDR3 finishes, and the germline J gene fills in the end. The chain carries TRBV19 and TRBJ1-5; possibly TRBD1 for D (5 bases). Trimming cost V 6 bases and J 6 bases, with 12 bases left between them. The V gene's germline CDR1 is LNHDA and CDR2 SQIVND (reference sequence). The CDR3 consists of 13 residues. The sequenced part of the CDR3 DNA is TGTGCCAGTAGCCTGGACATTGGTCAGCCC. Protein: CASSLDIGQP. In full, the CDR3 is CASSLDIGQPQHF. Full variable domain (outside the CDR3, taken from reference TRBV19 and TRBJ1-5): DGGITQSPKYLFRKEGQNVTLSCEQNLNHDAMYWYRQDPGQGLRLIYYSQIVNDFQKGDIAEGYSVSREKKESFPLTVTSAQKNPTAFYLCASSLDIGQPQHFGDGTRLSIL.

Remarks on this clone: The read comes to an end 3 residues before the CDR3 does, leaving the germline J gene to fill in the end. V and J are TRBV28 and TRBJ2-5; 8 positions match TRBD1. The J segment lost 3 bases and the V segment lost 8 bases, leaving 11 bases of the junction unmatched. The CDR3 contains 15 residues. In germline, CDR1 is MDHEN, CDR2 SYDVKM. The sequenced CDR3 bases are TGTGCCAGCGGGAATGCGCAGGGGGCTGAAGAGACC. Translated, it gives CASGNAQGAEET. The complete CDR3 reads CASGNAQGAEETQYF.

Note on this clone: The CDR3 extends 3 residues past the end of the read, so its final part is completed from the germline J gene. The chain is built from TRBV5-1 and TRBJ1-5, with a possible D match to TRBD1 (6 bases). V lost 0 bases and J 2 bases, leaving 18 bases between the germline ends. The CDR3 has 18 residues. Germline V gene lookup returns CDR1 SGHRS and CDR2 YFSETQ. The covered CDR3 bases are TGCGCCAGCAGCTTGGAAGTCGGGTGGGGGGGCGGCAATCAGCCC. It is translated as CASSLEVGWGGGNQP. The whole CDR3 sequence is CASSLEVGWGGGNQPQHF.

A word on this clone: The sequence runs out 3 residues before the end of the CDR3; the remainder is reconstructed from the germline J gene. The chain links TRBV27 to TRBJ1-1; the match to TRBD1 covers 11 bases. The CDR3 totals 16 residues. Germline loops: CDR1 MNHEY, CDR2 SMNVEV (reference sequence). Trimming cost V 5 bases and J 0 bases; bases outside gene matches: 5. The CDR3 DNA, read in part, is TGTGCCAGCAGTCTCGGACAGGGGGCTATGAACACTGAA. It yields the protein CASSLGQGAMNTE. The complete CDR3 sequence is CASSLGQGAMNTEAFF.

Remarks on this clone: The read finishes 3 residues shy of the CDR3 end, and the germline J gene is used to complete it. The chain employs TRBV2 and TRBJ2-1; 11 bases are a match to TRBD2. J gave up 6 bases and V 7 bases, and 8 bases lay outside the gene matches. Germline V gene data show CDR1 as SNHLY and CDR2 as FYNNEI. The CDR3 sequence is 15 residues long. CDR3 loop: CASMVTSGSVNEQFF. The sequenced part of the CDR3 DNA is TGTGCCAGCATGGTAACTAGCGGGAGTGTCAATGAG. Full variable domain (outside the CDR3, taken from reference TRBV2 and TRBJ2-1): EPEVTQTPSHQVTQMGQEVILRCVPISNHLYFYWYRQILGQKVEFLVSFYNNEISEKSEIFDDQFSVERPDGSNFTLKIRSTKLEDSAMYFCASMVTSGSVNEQFFGPGTRLTVL.

Details on this clone: The CDR3 extends 3 residues past the end of the read, so its final part is completed from the germline J gene. The chain couples TRBV4-1 to TRBJ1-2, with D maybe TRBD1 (5 bases). The CDR3 has 16 residues. Germline lookup yields CDR1 MGHRA and CDR2 YSYEKL. The V and J ends lost 0 bases and 3 bases respectively, with 14 bases between them. The CDR3 spells CASSQDKSDTYYGYTF. The part of the CDR3 DNA that was read is TGCGCCAGCAGCCAAGATAAGTCGGACACCTACTATGGC.

About this clone itself: Coverage ceases 3 residues before the CDR3 finishes, and the germline J gene fills in the end. The genes are TRBV30 and TRBJ1-4; 7 nucleotides line up with TRBD1. CDR1 is GTSNPN, CDR2 SVGIG, per germline (reference sequence). V was pared by 4 bases and J by 0 bases, with 5 bases of the junction left unmatched. CDR3 length equals 15 residues. The chain's CDR3 is CAWMKGAATNEKLFF. The sequenced CDR3 bases are TGTGCCTGGATGAAGGGGGCCGCAACTAATGAAAAA.

Comments on this clone: The missing CDR3 end, 3 residues past where the read stops, is filled in from the germline J gene. The chain is built from TRBV2 and TRBJ1-2; the match to TRBD1 covers 7 bases. The CDR3 contains 14 residues. V shed 3 bases, J shed 4 bases, and the junction held 5 bases outside the gene matches. CDR1 is SNHLY and CDR2 is FYNNEI in the germline V gene. The sequenced part of the CDR3 DNA is TGTGCCAGCAGTGATCGGACAGGAGCCTATGGC. Its translation: CASSDRTGAYG. The whole CDR3 reads CASSDRTGAYGYTF.

Regarding this clone: Compared with germline, one end of the junction differs, possibly owing to a read error. The missing CDR3 end, 3 residues past where the read stops, is filled in from the germline J gene. This chain uses TRBV4-2 with TRBJ2-2, with TRBD2 as a possible D gene (6 bases). Looked up from germline, CDR1 is LGHNA and CDR2 is YNFKEQ. This CDR3 has 18 residues. The sequenced part of the CDR3 DNA is TGCGCCAGCAGCCAAGGTCTTCGGGGGACGGTGAACACCGGGGAG. Protein sequence: CASSQGLRGTVNTGE. The entire CDR3 is CASSQGLRGTVNTGELFF.

As to this clone: The sequenced fragment ends 3 residues before the CDR3 boundary, so the rest is inferred from the germline J gene. The chain couples TRBV13 to TRBJ2-5; 9 positions agree with TRBD2. The CDR3 extends over 20 amino acids. CDR1 PRHDT and CDR2 FYEKMQ come from the germline V gene (reference sequence). Unmatched junction bases numbered 17, after V lost 0 bases and J lost 3 bases. The CDR3 bases that were read are TGTGCCAGCAGCTTAGGGCCCTCGTATGGGCTAGCGGGACTGAAAGAGACC. It codes for CASSLGPSYGLAGLKET. The full-length CDR3 reads as CASSLGPSYGLAGLKETQYF.

As concerns this clone: The read terminates 3 residues ahead of where the CDR3 ends, so the germline J gene completes it. This chain connects TRBV6-4 to TRBJ2-3, with D perhaps matching TRBD2 (6 bases). The V and J ends lost 10 bases and 6 bases respectively, with 20 bases between them. The CDR3 loop spans 14 amino acids. In germline, CDR1 is MRHNA, CDR2 SNTAGT. The CDR3 bases that were read are TGTGCCAACACGTCGGGGGAACCACAGGATACG. Encoded protein: CANTSGEPQDT. The CDR3 in its entirety is CANTSGEPQDTQYF.

Worth noting for this clone: The read falls 3 residues short of the CDR3 end, and the missing part is taken from the germline J gene. The chain employs TRBV10-3 and TRBJ1-2, with a possible D match to TRBD1 (6 bases). The CDR3 extends over 13 amino acids. CDR1 and CDR2 (germline): ENHRY, SYGVKD. The V end lost 6 bases, the J end lost 6 bases, and 14 bases lay between the germline ends. Incomplete CDR3 DNA: TGTGCCATCAGGTCCGGGACAAATGATGGC. Translating gives CAIRSGTNDG. The entire CDR3 sequence reads CAIRSGTNDGYTF.

With respect to this clone: The sequence runs out 3 residues before the end of the CDR3; the remainder is reconstructed from the germline J gene. The chain uses TRBV30 and TRBJ1-4; D possibly corresponds to TRBD1 (5 bases). The length of the CDR3 is 14 residues. From germline, CDR1 is GTSNPN and CDR2 SVGIG (reference sequence). CDR3: CAWSVPGYNSPLFF. CDR3 DNA, as far as it was read: TGTGCCTGGAGTGTACCAGGGTATAATTCACCA.